The rows below give T cell receptor beta chains drawn from one sample of a study of blood T cell repertoires in COVID-19. Clones were sequenced by immunoSEQ multiplex PCR, and TCRdb holds only the in-frame ones, with some missing. This table has around 140,000 clones, approximately 80% appearing once. Source material: peripheral blood. The origin of the receptors is a man between 65 and 80 years old who had recovered from COVID-19. The CDR3 runs from the conserved cysteine through the conserved F or W. The D gene is left open where the match is weak. Size tells how often a clone was seen (once, few, many) or the class of an expanded clone, and some rows leave it out.

D | J | size | V | CDR3 | DNA
TRBD2 | TRBJ2-3 | - | TRBV4-3 | CASSQDLAGGRDTQYF | TGCGCCAGCAGCCAAGATCTGGCGGGAGGAAGAGATACGCAGTATTTT
TRBD1 | TRBJ2-4 | - | TRBV7-2 | CASSLGGGQGKNIQYF | TGTGCCAGCAGCTTAGGGGGGGGACAGGGCAAAAACATTCAGTACTTC
TRBD1 | TRBJ1-1 | - | TRBV4-3 | CASSQDWTGGFSEAFF | TGCGCCAGCAGCCAAGATTGGACAGGGGGTTTCTCTGAAGCTTTCTTT
- | TRBJ1-4 | once | TRBV5-1 | CASSWGREGEKLFF | TGCGCCAGCAGCTGGGGCAGGGAGGGTGAAAAACTGTTTTTT
- | TRBJ1-4 | - | TRBV30 | CAWSPTDAGKLFF | TGTGCCTGGAGCCCGACAGATGCTGGGAAACTGTTTTTT
- | TRBJ2-5 | few | TRBV21-1 | CASSKDREKPGQETQYF | TGTGCCAGCAGCAAGGACAGGGAGAAACCGGGTCAAGAGACCCAGTACTTC
- | TRBJ1-2 | - | TRBV3-1/TRBV3-2 | CASSPPQGRHDYGYTF | TGTGCCAGCAGCCCACCACAGGGTCGGCACGACTATGGCTACACCTTC
TRBD1 | TRBJ2-2 | - | TRBV11-3 | CASSPRTTGGPGELFF | TGTGCCAGCAGCCCCAGGACCACAGGGGGTCCCGGGGAGCTGTTTTTT
- | TRBJ1-1 | - | TRBV19 | CASSTGIANTEAFF | TGTGCCAGTAGTACAGGGATTGCGAACACTGAAGCTTTCTTT
- | TRBJ2-4 | - | TRBV7-9 | CASSPEVDIQYF | TGTGCCAGCAGCCCCGAGGTTGACATTCAGTACTTC
TRBD2 | TRBJ2-2 | - | TRBV18 | CASSPRSSGITGELFF | TGTGCCAGCTCACCACGGTCTAGCGGGATCACCGGGGAGCTGTTTTTT
- | TRBJ1-3 | few | TRBV7-2 | CASSSQTLSSGNTIYF | TGTGCCAGCAGCTCCCAGACACTGAGCTCTGGAAACACCATATATTTT
- | TRBJ2-7 | - | TRBV7-9 | CASSLSLTYEQYF | TGTGCCAGCAGCTTATCCCTAACCTACGAGCAGTACTTC
TRBD1 | TRBJ2-1 | - | TRBV11-2 | CASSSDRATYNEQFF | TGTGCCAGCAGTTCTGACAGGGCTACCTACAATGAGCAGTTCTTC
TRBD1 | TRBJ1-2 | - | TRBV6-2/TRBV6-3 | CASSYSGQAFYGYTF | TGTGCCAGCAGTTATTCTGGACAGGCGTTCTATGGCTACACCTTC
TRBD1 | TRBJ1-2 | - | TRBV29-1 | CSVETGVGYGYTF | TGCAGCGTGGAGACAGGGGTGGGCTATGGCTACACCTTC